This T cell receptor beta chain was found in a study of blood T cell repertoires in COVID-19 (dated by TCRdb to 2019 to 2021). Describing the broader study: The collaborator samples originated in the United States, Italy and Spain and spanned the acute and convalescent phases of COVID-19. Samples came from the ongoing ImmuneRACE study (first 160 participants) plus 1,254 subjects from 6 global collaborators. A de-identified subject ID, COVID-19 status, age in years and sex were almost always included in the sample metadata. Deeply sampled blood TCRbeta repertoires from subjects exposed to, actively infected with, or recovered from COVID-19 were included in the dataset. The repertoires were released in a freely available public database intended as a resource for research on the immune response to SARS-CoV-2. The material from the prospective study consisted of cDNA or gDNA derived from T cells, B-cell-depleted T cells, or PBMCs. Where available, HLA class I and class II types were taken from metadata supplied by the sample provider and were not determined by assay-based typing. The full study reports these points: The amount of clinical and demographic metadata varied by source and participant and was provided uncurated.

From the germline V gene, CDR1 is MDHEN and CDR2 is SYDVKM. V loses 6 bases, J loses 1 base, and the germline ends lie 16 bases apart. The CDR3 sequence holds 16 residues, the cysteine and phenylalanine included. The kept DNA is CDR3 alone, 48 bases in frame from the first base. Each collaborating institution followed its own protocols to collect whole blood in K2EDTA tubes. Collaborator samples were shipped for TCRbeta analysis as frozen whole blood, isolated PBMCs, or DNA extracted from either sample type. The immunoSEQ Assay, a bias-controlled multiplex PCR, was used to amplify TCRbeta CDR3 regions from genomic DNA. In the original analysis: The number of nucleated cells in each sample was estimated by amplification of reference gene primers within the assay. To quantify the absolute abundance of each unique TCRbeta CDR3 rearrangement, sequence reads were collapsed and filtered. Productive Simpson clonality was computed per sample as the square root of Simpson's diversity index over productive rearrangements. Not all clones reach the TCRdb copy of this immuneACCESS table, which keeps in-frame sequences only. Checked studies attribute under half of the gap to unresolved V genes and leave the rest unexplained. V, J and clone size derive from that table, while D and trimming were established from the DNA sequence. The sample has approximately 190,000 clones on record, about 88% of them singletons. The ten largest clonotypes hold under 2.5% of the sample.

Of note for this clone: The specificity of this receptor is unknown. No much larger clone is present one base from it, and per-base qualities are unavailable.

The sample comprised peripheral blood. The TCR sequence derives from a man between 65 and 85 years old with active or convalescent COVID-19. The rearrangement combines TRBV28 with TRBJ1-5; matching of 5 bases hints at TRBD1 as the D gene. Here the CDR3 is given as CASSPWQGGSNQPQHF. The sequenced DNA: TGTGCCAGCAGCCCTTGGCAGGGAGGAAGCAATCAGCCCCAGCATTTT.